The entry below describes one TCR beta chain. Which antigen it targets is not known. One base away there is no much larger clone; base qualities are not given. This entry belongs to a study of blood T cell repertoires in COVID-19 (dated by TCRdb to the early 2020s). Describing the broader study: The collaborator samples originated in the United States, Italy and Spain and spanned the acute and convalescent phases of COVID-19. The samples were drawn from the first 160 participants of the ongoing ImmuneRACE study and from 1,254 subjects provided by 6 global collaborators. The repertoires were released in a freely available public database intended as a resource for research on the immune response to SARS-CoV-2. Deeply sampled blood TCRbeta repertoires from subjects exposed to, actively infected with, or recovered from COVID-19 were included in the dataset. The prospective study material was composed of cDNA or gDNA derived from T cells, B-cell-depleted T cells, or PBMCs. The sample metadata nearly always contained a de-identified subject ID, COVID-19 status, age in years and sex. Where HLA class I and class II types were available, the types were taken from metadata supplied by the sample provider, not from assay-based typing. Points the paper makes about the study in general: Clinical and demographic metadata were provided uncurated, with the amount varying by source and participant.

TCRbeta CDR3 regions were amplified from genomic DNA by means of the immunoSEQ Assay, a bias-controlled multiplex PCR. Per the original workflow: Nucleated cell counts per sample were estimated from amplification of reference gene primers within the assay. To quantify the absolute abundance of each unique TCRbeta CDR3 rearrangement, sequence reads were collapsed and filtered. For each sample, productive Simpson clonality was calculated by taking the square root of Simpson's diversity index across productive rearrangements. The table comes from immuneACCESS by way of TCRdb, which keeps in-frame sequences with V and J called. Part of the clones is missing from these tables; in studies checked, under half for an unresolved V gene and the rest for unknown reasons. That table is the source of V, J and clone size, and D and trimming were worked out from the DNA. This sample lists tens of thousands of clones; approximately 80% were detected once. The ten most abundant clones make up about an eighth of the sample.

In Seattle, one collaborating source enrolled patients while the infection was active and tracked those patients longitudinally over the course of disease. The collaborating institutions used their own protocols to collect whole blood in K2EDTA tubes. Collaborator samples were shipped for TCRbeta analysis as frozen whole blood, isolated PBMCs, or DNA extracted from either sample type. V ends up 3 bases short and J 2 bases short, with an unmatched junction base count of 10. Taken from the germline V gene, the CDR1 and CDR2 loops are LGHNA and YNFKEQ. Including cysteine and phenylalanine, the CDR3 has 18 amino acids. Of the read, only the CDR3 DNA is kept; its 54 bases are in frame from base 1.

The sample was peripheral blood. The clonotype was recovered from a middle-aged man with COVID-19, enrolled during active disease. The rearranged segments are TRBV4-2 and TRBJ2-6; TRBD2 matches 7 bases in the middle. The bases are TGTGCCAGCAGCCAGGTACGGGACTATGTCGCTGGGGCCAACGTCCTGACTTTC. It specifies CASSQVRDYVAGANVLTF.